A selection of T cell receptor beta chains follows, all from one sample in a study of cytomegalovirus exposure and HLA in healthy donors. The data were produced by immunoSEQ multiplex PCR, yet TCRdb's version contains in-frame clones alone and is incomplete. The sample yields 90,000 to 140,000 clones, 80% seen once. The source material was PBMCs. The receptors were gathered from a man aged 30 to 45 in good health and CMV-seropositive. The CDR3 runs from the conserved cysteine through the conserved F or W. The D gene is left open where the match is weak. Clone size is given for some rows only: seen once, a few or many times, or a class if the clone is expanded.

abundance,v_gene,d_gene,len,j_gene,CDR3aa,CDR3nt
-,TRBV9,TRBD2,16,TRBJ2-3,CASSVDQAGGTDTQYF,TGTGCCAGCAGCGTAGATCAAGCGGGGGGGACAGATACGCAGTATTTT
-,TRBV7-9,TRBD2,17,TRBJ2-3,CASSSPRLAGGTDTQYF,TGTGCCAGCAGCTCCCCAAGACTAGCGGGGGGCACAGATACGCAGTATTTT
-,TRBV5-4,TRBD2,15,TRBJ2-6,CASSRAGGGANVLTF,TGTGCCAGCAGCCGTGCGGGGGGAGGGGCCAACGTCCTGACTTTC
-,TRBV2,TRBD1,15,TRBJ1-6,CASSVPGQGDSPLHF,TGTGCCAGCAGCGTGCCGGGACAGGGGGATTCACCCCTCCACTTT
few,TRBV2,-,14,TRBJ1-1,CASSGQGVNTEAFF,TGTGCCAGCAGTGGCCAAGGGGTTAACACTGAAGCTTTCTTT
-,TRBV7-2,TRBD2,16,TRBJ2-5,CASSLEGTSGEETQYF,TGTGCCAGCAGCTTAGAGGGGACTAGCGGAGAAGAGACCCAGTACTTC
-,TRBV7-6,TRBD2,17,TRBJ2-5,CASSLVGSGGAWETQYF,TGTGCCAGCAGCTTAGTCGGTAGCGGGGGGGCATGGGAGACCCAGTACTTC
-,TRBV12-5,-,15,TRBJ2-2,CASGPGESLTGELFF,TGTGCTAGTGGGCCCGGGGAGTCGCTCACCGGGGAGCTGTTTTTT
once,TRBV7-6,TRBD1,16,TRBJ2-7,CASSPTTGAETYEQYF,TGTGCCAGCAGCCCGACGACAGGGGCAGAAACCTACGAGCAGTACTTC
-,TRBV9,-,15,TRBJ1-2,CASSRNSGTYYGYTF,TGTGCCAGCAGCCGAAATTCCGGGACATACTATGGCTACACCTTC
-,TRBV7-3,-,8,TRBJ2-7,CATREQYF,TGTGCCACGAGAGAGCAGTACTTC
-,TRBV29-1,-,12,TRBJ2-7,CSASMKGYEQYF,TGCAGCGCTTCGATGAAGGGGTACGAGCAGTACTTC
-,TRBV19,TRBD1,14,TRBJ2-7,CASSIQGAQREQYF,TGTGCCAGTAGCATACAGGGGGCCCAACGCGAGCAGTACTTC
-,TRBV14,TRBD1,16,TRBJ2-1,CASSQLGQGKRNEQFF,TGTGCCAGCAGCCAATTGGGACAGGGGAAAAGGAATGAGCAGTTCTTC
-,TRBV7-9,-,18,TRBJ2-3,CASSLEEVRGASTDTQYF,TGTGCCAGCAGCTTAGAGGAGGTGCGGGGAGCTAGCACAGATACGCAGTATTTT
-,TRBV5-6,TRBD1,14,TRBJ1-5,CASSFQGAVQPQHF,TGTGCCAGCAGCTTTCAGGGGGCGGTTCAGCCCCAGCATTTT
-,TRBV5-4,TRBD2,16,TRBJ2-3,CASSLVAGGPGDTQYF,TGTGCCAGCAGCTTGGTAGCGGGGGGGCCCGGAGATACGCAGTATTTT
-,TRBV6-5,TRBD1,14,TRBJ2-7,CASSYRDRGDEQYF,TGTGCCAGCAGTTACCGGGACAGGGGAGACGAGCAGTACTTC
-,TRBV29-1,TRBD1,14,TRBJ1-4,CSALSGQGEEKLFF,TGCAGCGCCCTATCCGGACAGGGAGAGGAAAAACTGTTTTTT
few,TRBV5-6,TRBD1,13,TRBJ1-2,CASSWTGYDGYTF,TGTGCCAGCAGCTGGACAGGGTACGATGGCTACACCTTC
-,TRBV30,TRBD1,15,TRBJ2-1,CAWSRTGGLYNEQFF,TGTGCCTGGAGCCGGACAGGGGGTCTCTACAATGAGCAGTTCTTC
-,TRBV15,-,14,TRBJ2-2,CATSAFLTSGELFF,TGTGCCACCAGCGCCTTCCTAACGAGTGGGGAGCTGTTTTTT
-,TRBV7-2,TRBD1,15,TRBJ2-7,CASSPQRTGGGEQYF,TGTGCCAGCAGCCCCCAGAGGACAGGGGGTGGCGAGCAGTACTTC
-,TRBV30,-,16,TRBJ2-3,CAWEPGTRSRTDTQYF,TGTGCCTGGGAACCGGGGACTCGAAGCCGCACAGATACGCAGTATTTT
-,TRBV4-3,TRBD2,16,TRBJ2-5,CASSQDSAGGPETQYF,TGCGCCAGCAGCCAAGATTCTGCGGGGGGGCCAGAGACCCAGTACTTC
-,TRBV5-8,-,17,TRBJ1-2,CASSRRGGDNINYGYTF,TGTGCCAGCAGCCGTCGTGGGGGGGATAATATTAACTATGGCTACACCTTC
-,TRBV20-1,-,11,TRBJ2-7,CSAREVYEQYF,TGCAGTGCTAGGGAGGTATACGAGCAGTACTTC
-,TRBV9,-,14,TRBJ2-3,CASRRDSGTDTQYF,TGTGCCAGCAGAAGAGACAGTGGCACAGATACGCAGTATTTT
-,TRBV10-1,-,14,TRBJ2-1,CASSEGSGYNEQFF,TGCGCCAGCAGTGAGGGGTCGGGCTACAATGAGCAGTTCTTC
-,TRBV7-8,TRBD1,17,TRBJ2-3,CASSLHPGTGSTDTQYF,TGTGCCAGCAGCCTCCATCCGGGGACAGGAAGCACAGATACGCAGTATTTT
-,TRBV21-1,-,20,TRBJ1-1,CASSPQIEGQGKSVNTEAFF,TGTGCCAGCAGCCCTCAGATAGAGGGACAGGGGAAAAGCGTGAACACTGAAGCTTTCTTT
-,TRBV11-2,-,14,TRBJ2-3,CASSLIFQGDTQYF,TGTGCCAGCAGCTTAATTTTTCAGGGAGATACGCAGTATTTT
-,TRBV6-5,TRBD2,12,TRBJ2-3,CASSPQAGGPYF,TGTGCCAGCAGTCCCCAAGCGGGGGGGCCGTATTTT
-,TRBV9,-,14,TRBJ1-2,CASSGGDGSYGYTF,TGTGCCAGCAGCGGGGGTGATGGGAGCTATGGCTACACCTTC
-,TRBV19,TRBD1,13,TRBJ1-1,CASSMGQLTEAFF,TGTGCCAGTAGTATGGGACAGCTCACTGAAGCTTTCTTT
-,TRBV18,-,14,TRBJ2-7,CASSPRYRDNEQYF,TGTGCCAGCTCACCACGTTACCGGGACAACGAGCAGTACTTC
-,TRBV9,-,15,TRBJ1-4,CASSITGLPNEKLFF,TGTGCCAGCAGCATAACAGGGCTCCCTAATGAAAAACTGTTTTTT
-,TRBV19,TRBD2,15,TRBJ2-1,CASRLAGGDYNEQFF,TGTGCCAGTCGACTAGCGGGGGGCGACTACAATGAGCAGTTCTTC
-,TRBV7-9,TRBD1,14,TRBJ2-2,CASSIQGDGGELFF,TGTGCCAGCAGCATCCAGGGGGACGGCGGGGAGCTGTTTTTT
-,TRBV4-2,TRBD2,21,TRBJ2-2,CASSQDRAASGGASNTGELFF,TGTGCCAGCAGCCAAGATAGGGCGGCTAGCGGGGGGGCCTCCAACACCGGGGAGCTGTTTTTT
few,TRBV7-9,-,14,TRBJ2-2,CASSLIANTGELFF,TGTGCCAGCAGCTTAATAGCGAACACCGGGGAGCTGTTTTTT
-,TRBV7-2,-,14,TRBJ1-1,CASSLGLMNTEAFF,TGTGCCAGCAGCTTGGGACTTATGAACACTGAAGCTTTCTTT
-,TRBV20-1,-,11,TRBJ2-1,CSARDRAGQFF,TGCAGTGCTAGAGACCGCGCCGGGCAGTTCTTC
once,TRBV21-1,-,15,TRBJ1-5,CASAFLDRAQQPQHF,TGTGCCAGCGCCTTCCTAGACAGGGCCCAACAGCCCCAGCATTTT
-,TRBV5-4,-,15,TRBJ2-7,CASSSKEGKSYEQYF,TGTGCCAGCAGTTCAAAGGAGGGGAAATCCTACGAGCAGTACTTC
-,TRBV6-5,TRBD1,15,TRBJ1-2,CASSYSTGLNYGYTF,TGTGCCAGCAGTTACTCGACAGGGCTAAACTATGGCTACACCTTC
-,TRBV9,TRBD1,15,TRBJ1-6,CASSTTGVVNSPLHF,TGTGCCAGCAGCACGACAGGGGTCGTTAATTCACCCCTCCACTTT
-,TRBV5-6,TRBD1,15,TRBJ1-2,CASSLRRDRVYGYTF,TGTGCCAGCAGCTTACGCCGGGACAGGGTCTATGGCTACACCTTC
-,TRBV6-6,-,13,TRBJ1-5,CASSPVSYQPQHF,TGTGCCAGCAGCCCCGTCTCTTATCAGCCCCAGCATTTT
-,TRBV6-6,-,13,TRBJ1-1,CASTRQEGTEAFF,TGTGCCAGCACCCGACAAGAGGGCACTGAAGCTTTCTTT